The 13 T cell receptor beta chains listed next were all sequenced from one sample in a study of response to subunit inactivated influenza vaccine (dated by TCRdb to 2016 to 2019). Library method: RT-PCR. Sequencing took place on an Illumina HiSeq 2500. In-frame beta chains were kept once TCRdb had trimmed the public reads at Q25 with fastp and called clones with MiXCR. CDR3 protein sequences are deduplicated, and each keeps its most common genes and DNA. Across this sample there are 800,000 or so distinct CDR3 sequences, with roughly 20% seen only once. Of the sample, 10% to 13% is held by the ten largest clones. The sample consisted of PBMCs from blood, taken 5 days after vaccination. Every receptor here comes from a man aged 50-59 years who received an inactivated influenza vaccine. Donor details come from another sample of the same person, matched by shared clones.

This clonotype was seen repeatedly, ten times or more. The chain employs TRBV4-3 and TRBJ2-3, with TRBD1 matching 7 bases. This CDR3 has 13 residues. Germline CDR1 LGHNA, CDR2 YSLEER. V shed 4 bases, J shed 4 bases, and the junction held 2 bases outside the gene matches. As DNA, the CDR3 is TGCGCCAGCAGCCGAGGGACAGCAGATACGCAGTATTTT. This translates into CASSRGTADTQYF.

The chain is built from TRBV20-1 and TRBJ2-1; D may be TRBD2 (5 bases). The CDR3 is 15 amino acids. V lost 3 bases and J 3 bases, leaving 15 bases between the germline ends. In germline, CDR1 is DFQATT, CDR2 SNEGSKA (reference sequence). The CDR3 reads CSASSSSGRYNEQFF. In nucleotides, the CDR3 is TGCAGTGCTAGTAGTTCGAGCGGCCGCTACAATGAGCAGTTCTTC.

This clonotype was seen a handful of times. The chain recombines TRBV12-3 or TRBV12-4 with TRBJ1-6; TRBD1 might be the D (6 bases). The CDR3 extends over 14 amino acids. Trimming left V 3 bases short and J 8 bases short, with 11 bases between. CDR3 sequence: CASSFPGADSPLHF. CDR3 DNA: TGTGCCAGCAGTTTTCCGGGGGCGGATTCACCCCTCCACTTT.

This clonotype was detected a few times. This chain joins TRBV7-8 and TRBJ2-7; D is possibly TRBD1 (6 bases). The CDR3 totals 13 residues. Germline-derived CDR1 and CDR2 are SGHVS and FQNEAQ. Trimming took off 4 bases at V and 3 bases at J, with 10 bases between the two ends. CDR3 sequence reads: CASSSRDNYEQYF. CDR3 bases: TGTGCCAGCAGCTCCCGGGACAACTACGAGCAGTACTTC.

This clonotype was recorded a few times. The chain joins TRBV4-3 to TRBJ2-7, with D unclear. This CDR3 contains 15 residues. Trimming pared 1 base from V and 3 bases from J, leaving 13 bases between. Germline V gives CDR1 LGHNA, CDR2 YSLEER. The CDR3 DNA follows: TGCGCCAGCAGCCAAGGGGTACGAAACAGCTACGAGCAGTACTTC. The encoded protein is CASSQGVRNSYEQYF.

The table lists this clonotype with a few counts. The CDR3 reads CSVEGYTEAFF. DNA of the CDR3: TGCAGCGTTGAGGGGTACACTGAAGCTTTCTTT. The chain carries TRBV29-1 and TRBJ1-1; D is uncertain. Germline V lookup: CDR1 SQVTM, CDR2 ANQGSEA. The CDR3 consists of 11 residues. Trimming left V 3 bases short and J 3 bases short, with 5 bases between.

V gene TRBV20-1 combines with J gene TRBJ2-3, with TRBD2 as a possible D gene (5 bases). Trimming shortened V by 5 bases and J by 1 base, and 22 bases separated the two germline ends. CDR1 and CDR2 (germline): DFQATT, SNEGSKA (reference sequence). CDR3 size: 17 residues. The CDR3 loop is CSAQGFRVSGGTDTQYF. CDR3 sequence (DNA): TGCAGTGCTCAAGGTTTTCGTGTGTCCGGGGGCACAGATACGCAGTATTTT.

Only a few counts were recorded for this clonotype. The chain has TRBV3-1 and TRBJ2-2; D remains unclear. CDR1 and CDR2 from the germline V gene are LGHDT and YNNKEL (reference sequence). Trimming cost V 3 bases and J 1 base, with 3 bases left between them. The length of the CDR3 is 13 residues. CDR3 in amino acids: CASSHENTGELFF. The CDR3 DNA reads as TGTGCCAGCAGCCACGAGAACACCGGGGAGCTGTTTTTT.

This clonotype occurred a few times. The chain joins TRBV9 to TRBJ2-1; D is unclear. CDR1 is SGDLS, CDR2 YYNGEE, per germline. This CDR3 has 13 residues. The V gene lost 4 bases and the J gene lost 3 bases, with 8 bases spanning the gap. CDR3 sequence (DNA): TGTGCCAGCAGCCGGGCAAACTACAATGAGCAGTTCTTC. It translates to CASSRANYNEQFF. Full variable domain (rest looked up from reference TRBV9 and TRBJ2-1): DSGVTQTPKHLITATGQRVTLRCSPRSGDLSVYWYQQSLDQGLQFLIQYYNGEERAKGNILERFSAQQFPDLHSELNLSSLELGDSALYFCASSRANYNEQFFGPGTRLTVL.

The rearrangement uses TRBV5-4 and TRBJ2-2; 7 nucleotides line up with TRBD1. The CDR3 is 16 amino acids. Losses at the gene ends were 4 bases for V and 1 base for J; bases not matched to a gene: 7. CDR1 and CDR2 from the germline V gene are SGHNT and YYREEE (reference sequence). CDR3 amino acids: CASSPAGTENTGELFF. DNA for the CDR3: TGTGCCAGCAGCCCAGCCGGGACAGAGAACACCGGGGAGCTGTTTTTT. The variable domain in full, completed from reference TRBV5-4 and TRBJ2-2, reads ETGVTQSPTHLIKTRGQQVTLRCSSQSGHNTVSWYQQALGQGPQFIFQYYREEENGRGNFPPRFSGLQFPNYSSELNVNALELDDSALYLCASSPAGTENTGELFFGEGSRLTVL.

This clonotype has more than one count but fewer than ten. The chain uses TRBV12-3 or TRBV12-4 and TRBJ2-4, with D perhaps TRBD2 (5 bases). V lost 2 bases and J lost 9, with 8 bases in between. The CDR3 loop spans 12 amino acids. The DNA of the CDR3 is TGTGCCAGCAGTTTAAATGGAGGCATTCAGTACTTC. Its protein product is CASSLNGGIQYF.

The chain employs TRBV19 and TRBJ1-1; no definite D call. This CDR3 is 13 amino acids long. Trimming took 5 bases from V and 1 from J, leaving 8 bases between them. CDR1 and CDR2 from the germline V gene are LNHDA and SQIVND (reference sequence). This CDR3 reads CASSFYRNTEAFF. The CDR3 DNA sequence: TGTGCCAGTAGTTTTTACAGGAACACTGAAGCTTTCTTT.

In its sample, this clonotype was seen a few times. The chain joins TRBV11-2 to TRBJ2-7; the D is unclear. The CDR3 totals 13 residues. The V and J ends lost 0 bases and 3 bases respectively, with 6 bases between them. Germline loops: CDR1 SGHAT, CDR2 FQNNGV. This CDR3 reads CASSLEVHYEQYF. The CDR3 coding sequence is TGTGCCAGCAGCTTAGAGGTCCACTACGAGCAGTACTTC. Using reference TRBV11-2 and TRBJ2-7 for the parts outside the CDR3, the full variable domain is EAGVAQSPRYKIIEKRQSVAFWCNPISGHATLYWYQQILGQGPKLLIQFQNNGVVDDSQLPKDRFSAERLKGVDSTLKIQPAKLEDSAVYLCASSLEVHYEQYFGPGTRLTVT.